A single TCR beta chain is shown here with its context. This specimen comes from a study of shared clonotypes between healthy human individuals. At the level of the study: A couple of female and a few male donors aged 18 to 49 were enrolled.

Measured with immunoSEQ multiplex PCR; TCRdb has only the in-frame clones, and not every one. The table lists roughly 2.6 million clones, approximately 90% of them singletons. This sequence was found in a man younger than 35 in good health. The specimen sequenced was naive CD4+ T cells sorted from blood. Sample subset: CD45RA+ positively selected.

The CDR3 here is CASSPMRVNTGELFF. The CDR3 region has the DNA TGTGCCAGCAGCCCCATGAGGGTTAACACCGGGGAGCTGTTTTTT. The chain uses TRBV5-4 and TRBJ2-2; a possible D gene is TRBD2 (5 bases). Between the trimmed V and J ends, which lost 4 bases and 2 bases, there was a span of 12 bases. Germline CDR1 reads SGHNT; CDR2 reads YYREEE (reference sequence). The CDR3 contains 15 residues.